What follows is one T cell receptor (beta chain) and its context. The time point was: pre-treatment sample, taken before nivolumab and TIL therapy. The germline gives CDR1 MNHEY, CDR2 SVGAGI. The CDR3 length is 15 residues. The V segment lost 0 bases and the J segment 8 bases; nucleotides outside the gene matches: 5. The record originates from a study of TIL therapy for anti-PD-1-resistant metastatic lung cancer. On the study more broadly: Four tumors were EGFR-mutant and two were ALK-rearranged. Tumors carried a median about 1.5 non-synonymous mutations per megabase.

This was the immunoSEQ v3 assay. The repertoire was sequenced with immunoSEQ multiplex PCR; TCRdb's copy has only in-frame clones and lacks some. The top ten clones hold almost 2% of a sample with about 21,000 clones, more than 65% of them seen once. This receptor was obtained from a person aged 25 to 79 with non-small cell lung cancer. The sample here was blood, taken at baseline. This chain connects TRBV6-5 to TRBJ1-4; 8 bases line up with TRBD1. The CDR3 reads CASSYSNRGGEKLFF. In DNA, the CDR3 is TGTGCCAGCAGTTACTCGAACAGGGGGGGCGAAAAACTGTTTTTT.